This record concerns one T cell receptor (beta chain) sequence. What this receptor recognizes is not known. No quality values exist for individual bases; no much larger clone is one base distant. CDR1 SNHLY and CDR2 FYNNEI were looked up in the germline V gene. The CDR3 covers 12 residues, taking in both the cysteine and the phenylalanine. The kept DNA is CDR3 alone, 36 bases in frame from the first base. V is shortened by 4 bases, J by 6 bases, and the region joining them spans 6 bases. This specimen belongs to a study of T cells in Graves' hyperthyroidism and ophthalmopathy (dated by TCRdb to the late 2010s). Study-wide context: Peripheral blood samples were taken at initial diagnosis, before any treatment was given. After sampling, hyperthyroidism patients received methimazole starting at 30 mg daily, and ophthalmopathy patients received high-dose intravenous methylprednisolone. Prospective prediction of ophthalmopathy was tested in an independent validation cohort of under 20 hyperthyroidism patients and 17 patients who later progressed to ophthalmopathy. In addition, the study compared T-cell repertoires in thyroid tissue and in blood from roughly six Graves' hyperthyroidism patients. A discovery cohort of about a hundred patients, about 44 with Graves' ophthalmopathy and about 60 with stable Graves' hyperthyroidism, was used to find distinguishing TCR V-J signatures. The roughly 94 discovery patients were randomly divided into training and test sets at a 7:3 ratio. The paper describes TCR Vbeta CDR3 sequencing of around 130 peripheral blood samples, made up of about 41 ophthalmopathy patients, around 78 hyperthyroidism patients and 17 progressor patients.

TCR beta CDR3 regions were amplified from RNA transcripts. The first round of RT-PCR for the TCR CDR3 was performed with the HTBI primer set and the Qiagen OneStep RT-PCR kit. The libraries were constructed in a second round of multiplex PCR and then size-selected and purified. Libraries were sequenced paired-end with 100 bp reads on an Illumina HiSeq2000. On the authors' methods: SOAPnuke was used to process the raw data, removing reads that contained adapters or uncalled bases, had a mean Phred below 15, or lacked an exact match to the constant primer or identifier. High-quality paired reads were merged using COPE v1.2.5, and each unique nucleotide sequence was defined as a clonotype. Clonotypes were aligned to IMGT TRBV, TRBD and TRBJ reference segments using MiTCR v1.1. The analysis was restricted to V-J combinations with a frequency above 0.0001, which together covered about 99% of the repertoires. The TCS score was defined as the ratio of F50 (clonal expansion) to E x V (chaos), calculated using BLOSUM62-based TCRdist between CDR3 peptides within each V-J. Welch's t-statistics and random forest reduced roughly 530 V-J features to under 15, which were used in a naive Bayes classifier (R e1071). Using fastp at Q25 and MiXCR, TCRdb reprocessed the public reads and kept productive beta chains. Duplicate CDR3 protein sequences are folded into a single record with the most common DNA and genes. The V and J calls reflect TCRdb's pipeline rather than the authors' work. This sample comprises roughly 300,000 distinct CDR3 sequences, approximately 15% of them detected only once. Approximately 25% of the sample belongs to the ten largest clones.

Graves' hyperthyroidism was defined as stable when no progression to ophthalmopathy occurred over 18 months of follow-up. The hyperthyroidism patients were between 18 and 65 years old and newly diagnosed, with a disease duration of less than 2 months. Exclusion was applied to patients with uncontrolled infections, other autoimmune diseases, pregnancy or lactation. Diagnoses relied on clinical symptoms, serum thyroxine and TRAb, thyroid ultrasound and orbital computed tomography. PBMCs were separated from roughly 10 ml of fresh peripheral blood using Ficoll-Paque density gradient centrifugation. Total RNA was extracted using Trizol reagent, and RNA quality was assessed on an Agilent 2100 Bioanalyzer. General conclusions and limits of the study: In validation, the model predicted progression to ophthalmopathy a median of roughly 6.2 months before onset, with approximately 70% sensitivity and around 76% specificity. Most expanded thyroid clonotypes (frequency above 0.001) were also detected in blood, suggesting blood repertoires may reflect thyroid immune responses. In cross-validation, a model built on a 13 V-J signature told ophthalmopathy apart from stable hyperthyroidism with 87.88% sensitivity and around 84% specificity, and in testing the same model reached 80%/75%. No statistical method was used to set the sample size in advance, and investigators knew the group allocation.

The sequencing sample was made of blood. The clonotype comes from a woman in her 30s with Graves' hyperthyroidism. Recombination linked TRBV2 to TRBJ2-2; a tentative D match to TRBD1 spans 6 bases. The DNA sequence follows: TGTGCCAGCAGTGGGACAGCCGGGGAGCTGTTTTTT. This yields the protein CASSGTAGELFF.